This T cell receptor (beta chain) is drawn from a study of cytomegalovirus exposure and HLA in healthy donors (dated by TCRdb to about 2017). Study-wide context: An earlier analysis of some 600 of the donors reported approximately 260 Gb of sequence data and 95 million to 120 million unique TCR beta sequences obtained from approximately 180 million T cells. The study aimed to test whether cataloging public T cell receptors could reveal signatures of past pathogen exposure. Donor age, sex, ethnicity and CMV serostatus were compiled together with the repertoire data. To decide whether each TCR beta V gene segment behaved as functional or pseudogenic, an earlier analysis of some 580 of the donors relied on high-throughput TCR beta sequencing. Genome-wide SNP genotypes for about three fifths of the 666 donors were used in a later genetic analysis, which treated that subset as a discovery cohort. HLA typing included class I and class II loci at four-digit resolution. In the later analysis, no new phenotypic data were used to find candidate immune exposures; instead, reliance was placed on TCR beta sequences and their occurrence across donors. The number of donors typed differed by locus, with about 629-630 for A, B, C, DRB1 and DQB1, around 500 for DQA1, 600 to 610 for DPA1, and approximately 470 for DPB1. In addition to the first cohort of 666 subjects, a separate validation cohort of 100 to 150 different subjects was used. To predict cytomegalovirus infection status, the study combined high-throughput TCR immunosequencing, statistical association of individual TCRs with disease status, and machine learning. A later analysis re-examined previously published TCR beta repertoires from just over 650 donors and added high-resolution HLA genotyping to investigate patterns of TCR occurrence. Every discovery cohort repertoire had been produced on one sequencing platform. Of the roughly 400 genotyped donors, 75% to 85% were placed in the genetic ancestry cluster associated with self-reported Caucasian donors. A handful of DR-DQ haplotypes were handled as single units for association and clustering because linkage in the cohort was strong. Using immunosequencing, the study profiled T cell repertoires from 500 to 800 subjects and related those repertoires to cytomegalovirus serostatus. About 330 gigabases of sequencing data and roughly 81 million unique TCR sequences made up an early release that covered over 550 HLA-typed donors. Among 398 genotyped donors of the cohort, an average of 235,054 unique TCR beta nucleotide sequences were sequenced per donor, around 20% of them non-productive. The research as a whole found: Presence/absence analyses assumed roughly uniform sequencing depth across donors, an assumption that may not hold. For the cohort, immune exposure information was limited to CMV serostatus. A group of highly shared sequence variants was considered likely to be a technical artifact of the sequencing pipeline. A later analysis found that most CMV-associated TCR beta chains appeared HLA-restricted, with HLA associations seemingly driven largely by CMV exposure. In a later genetic analysis, a missense DCLRE1C variant was associated with V-gene and J-gene trimming of TCR beta chains, and the association was replicated in an independent cohort. Because counts were too low, roughly 18 rarely observed V segments, including chromosome 9 orphons, were left out of the earlier analysis of 500 to 650 of the donors. Linkage disequilibrium might explain the correlated functional status among segregating V segments, but an unknown experimental factor could not be excluded. The study gave a list of 150 to 200 TCR beta chains associated with cytomegalovirus. According to a later genetic analysis, donors in an Asian-associated ancestry cluster had fewer N-insertions in productive TCRs than the approximately 610-donor mean. Because the 87-base-pair reads could not distinguish some IMGT-functional V segments, including TRBV6-2 and TRBV6-3, those segments were excluded. Assigning TCR associations to individual alleles was difficult when HLA alleles, especially DR and DQ, strongly co-occurred. Because HLA typing was unavailable for some donors at each locus, only the typed subset was used in association tests. Only TCR beta chains were sequenced in this cohort, and the absence of alpha or paired-chain data limited detectable features. In vitro tests confirmed that a few of the cytomegalovirus-associated TCR beta chains recognize cytomegalovirus antigens. While some public TCRs were present in many individuals, most TCR sequences turned up only very rarely across donors. Specific HLA alleles were associated with 16,951 TCR beta sequences at a false discovery rate of 0.05 in a later analysis. Broadly in line with IMGT annotations, most TCR beta V segments showed up in productive rearrangements about 90% or about 30% of the time in an earlier analysis of about 500 of the donors. A further reported finding was that TCR beta sequences accurately predicted the HLA-A and HLA-B alleles for most subjects in the first cohort. Several of the top co-occurrence clusters appeared to be linked to parvovirus B19, influenza, CMV and Epstein-Barr virus, according to a later analysis. According to the authors, the approach could potentially be generalized to other disease states and immunological phenotypes. A later analysis found that TCR association rates varied across HLA loci, with DRB1 alleles showing the most associated TCRs and HLA-C alleles the fewest. In a later analysis, HLA-associated TCR beta chains showed more clonal expansion and lower generation probabilities than non-associated chains that were equally common. The classifier was reported to diagnose cytomegalovirus status with high specificity and sensitivity in both the original and validation cohorts.

The protocol used for the library was the immunoSEQ multiplex PCR assay. The multiplex PCR relied on a mix of 60 forward primers for TCR Vbeta segments and 13 reverse primers for TCR Jbeta segments. A multiplex PCR assay on genomic DNA amplified the CDR3 region of rearranged TCR beta genes. Amplified TCR beta libraries were sequenced as 87-base-pair reads on the Illumina HiSeq System. Processing in the source paper ran as follows. In a later analysis, roughly 80 million unique TCR beta chains were counted across the 500 to 850 repertoires, and roughly 11 million of these chains were shared by at least two donors. Raw reads were error-corrected and collapsed into unique sequences with a nearest-neighbor algorithm that merged closely related sequences to remove PCR and sequencing errors. To assign V, D and J gene segments, CDR3 sequences were aligned to IMGT reference sequences. For a sequence to be retained, a match of at least six nucleotides was required to both a V gene segment and a J gene segment. A rearrangement was called productive if the CDR3 had no stop codons and remained in frame with V and J, and every other rearrangement was called non-productive. Following IMGT convention, CDR3 was defined as the stretch from the second conserved V-encoded cysteine up to the conserved J-encoded phenylalanine. In an earlier analysis of approximately 590 of the donors, sequences lacking an unambiguous match to a single V gene segment were excluded. In an earlier analysis of 500 to 750 of the donors, V segments were called functional above 56.7% productive rearrangements and were called segregating when the between-donor standard deviation exceeded 5%. To diagnose cytomegalovirus status from the catalog of TCR beta chain sequences, a statistical classification framework was built. In a later analysis, TCR nucleotide sequences were compared against IMGT/GENE-DB human TR gene sequences so that V and J genes could be assigned. A later analysis assigned CDR3 sequences and most-parsimonious VDJ recombination scenarios with the TCRdist pipeline. In a later analysis, every TCR beta chain was defined by the combination of its CDR3 amino acid sequence and its V-gene family, and reads without a unique V-gene family were dropped. To address suspected cross-contamination and a sequencing artifact, a later analysis removed approximately 600 highly shared, low-generation-probability nucleotide sequences. In a later analysis, a clonal expansion index for each public chain was calculated from normalized within-repertoire ranks of inferred template counts. A later analysis computed generation probabilities with a VDJ recombination model fitted to out-of-frame rearrangements, and checked the results against IGoR. Hypergeometric tests were used in a later analysis to score TCR-TCR, TCR-HLA and TCR-CMV co-occurrence, with a repertoire-size bias correction applied to the TCR pairs. To estimate false discovery rates, a later analysis permuted the HLA or CMV assignments 20 times. A later analysis grouped co-occurring TCRs with DBSCAN, adding TCRdist sequence similarity when clustering within HLA-allele-positive subsets. For co-occurrence clustering, repertoires with fewer than 30,000 or more than 120,000 public chains were excluded, along with a handful of repertoires with anomalous nucleotide sharing. Here the immuneACCESS table is served through TCRdb, limited to in-frame sequences with V and J called. Missing clones are a known gap in these copies; in checked studies unresolved V genes cover under half, and the rest lacks a known reason. V and J calls plus clone size are reproduced from that table; the DNA served to infer D and trimming. In this sample the table shows more than 90,000 clones, around 64% of which occur a single time. 8.7% of the sample lies in the top ten.

V lost 6 bases and J lost 2 bases; the stretch between them is 13 bases long. There are 14 amino acids in the CDR3, from cysteine to phenylalanine inclusive. Of the read, only the CDR3 DNA is kept; its 42 bases are in frame from base 1. The germline V gene supplies CDR1 MNHGY and CDR2 SVAAGI. Points on this clone: The clone's antigen remains unknown. No base-level quality is on record; no much larger clone is a single base apart.

The cohort was made up of under 800 healthy bone marrow donors. All cohort members were sampled while nominally healthy, although unrecorded immune exposures were likely present. The donor was CMV seropositive and belonged to the group of 250 to 350 seropositive cohort members. A peripheral blood sample was collected from each donor, and TCR beta sequencing was performed on peripheral blood mononuclear cells. The Qiagen DNeasy Blood Extraction Kit was used to extract genomic DNA from the blood cell samples. Input material: PBMCs. The chain is assembled from TRBV6-9 and TRBJ1-2; no D gene call is confident. The source is a man aged 30 to 39 in good health and CMV-seropositive. The CDR3 corresponds to CASRLPQENYGYTF. The nucleotide sequence reads TGTGCCAGCAGACTGCCTCAAGAAAACTATGGCTACACCTTC.